This T cell receptor beta chain appears in the sequencing data of a study of blood T cells in healthy people across ages. General observations from the study: Long-lived donors exceeded aged donors in naive CD4+ cells and diversity.

Combining a sample-barcoded 5' primer with a J-beta primer mix, a second PCR ran for roughly 7 to 12 cycles. One entry per CDR3 protein results from TCRdb running MiXCR on the 5' RACE reads. The sample has about 730,000 distinct CDR3 sequences, about 40% seen once; the top ten hold 20% to 25%. With regard to this clonotype: No antigen is known for it.

The CDR3 has 14 residues. Germline CDR1 and CDR2: SNHLY and FYNNEI. The receptor was derived from a woman aged 55-75 years in good health. This sequence joins TRBV2 and TRBJ2-5, with TRBD1 matching 9 bases. The DNA end is a closer match to TRBJ2-7, so the J assignment may be wrong. Sequenced sample: blood. CDR3 sequence: CASQGGTGWYEQYF. DNA of the CDR3: TGTGCCAGTCAAGGCGGGACAGGGTGGTACGAGCAGTACTTC.